The 29 T cell receptor beta chains in this list originate from one sample, sequenced in a study of siplizumab effects on memory and regulatory T cells. The protocol was immunoSEQ multiplex PCR, while the TCRdb copy is restricted to in-frame clones and leaves out a portion. The repertoire holds tens of thousands of clones, with 90% to 97% as singletons. The material sequenced was naive CD8+ T cells sorted from blood. These receptors all come from a human donor in good health.

The chain employs TRBV30 and TRBJ1-6, with D possibly matching TRBD1 (5 bases). V gave up 4 bases and J gave up 5 bases, with 12 bases separating them. The germline gives CDR1 GTSNPN, CDR2 SVGIG (reference sequence). The CDR3 is made up of 14 amino acids. The CDR3 sequence is CAWTYGGNNSPLHF. The CDR3 DNA is TGTGCCTGGACCTACGGGGGAAATAATTCACCCCTCCACTTT.

The chain links TRBV19 to TRBJ1-5; 11 bases are a match to TRBD1. V was clipped by 2 bases and J by 0 bases; unmatched bases: 6. The CDR3 has 18 amino acids. Germline CDR1 reads LNHDA; CDR2 reads SQIVND (reference sequence). CDR3 in amino acids: CASSILDRGLYSNQPQHF. DNA of the CDR3: TGTGCCAGTAGTATACTGGACAGGGGGCTTTATAGCAATCAGCCCCAGCATTTT.

The genes are TRBV6-1 and TRBJ1-5; TRBD1 matches at 11 bases. Germline values: CDR1 MNHNS, CDR2 SASEGT. The CDR3 is made up of 14 amino acids. V was clipped by 5 bases and J by 5 bases; unmatched bases: 2. The CDR3 nucleotides are TGTGCCAGCAGTCGGACAGGGGGCTATCAGCCCCAGCATTTT. This encodes CASSRTGGYQPQHF.

The chain has TRBV6-1 and TRBJ2-5, with 11 bases that match TRBD2. CDR3 size: 15 residues. The germline V gene has CDR1 MNHNS and CDR2 SASEGT. With V trimmed by 4 bases and J by 4 bases, 5 bases remained unmatched. The CDR3 nucleotides are TGTGCCAGCAGTGCGTTAGCGGGGGGGCGAGAGACCCAGTACTTC. It encodes CASSALAGGRETQYF.

This rearrangement joins TRBV5-4 to TRBJ2-1; 11 bases agree with TRBD2. The V and J ends lost 3 bases and 9 bases, in that order; junction bases with no gene match: 5. The CDR3 is 14 amino acids. Per germline, CDR1 SGHNT and CDR2 YYREEE (reference sequence). The CDR3 DNA reads as TGTGCCAGCAGCTATAGCGGGGGGGCCTTTGAGCAGTTCTTC. Protein product: CASSYSGGAFEQFF.

The genes are TRBV7-9 and TRBJ1-5; tentatively, D is TRBD1 (6 bases). Trimming cost V 5 bases and J 5 bases, with 16 bases left between them. The CDR3 is 15 amino acids. Germline V gene data show CDR1 as SEHNR and CDR2 as FQNEAQ (reference sequence). CDR3 nucleotide sequence: TGTGCCAGCAGCCCGGGGCAGGGGCCCGATCAGCCCCAGCATTTT. It specifies CASSPGQGPDQPQHF. The full variable domain, in which reference TRBV7-9 and TRBJ1-5 provide the parts outside the CDR3, is DTGVSQNPRHKITKRGQNVTFRCDPISEHNRLYWYRQTLGQGPEFLTYFQNEAQLEKSRLLSDRFSAERPKGSFSTLEIQRTEQGDSAMYLCASSPGQGPDQPQHFGDGTRLSIL.

V and J are TRBV19 and TRBJ1-1, with D possibly being TRBD1 (6 bases). Looked up from germline, CDR1 is LNHDA and CDR2 is SQIVND (reference sequence). The V gene lost 6 bases and the J gene lost 7 bases, with 15 bases spanning the gap. The CDR3 runs to 13 residues. The CDR3 DNA follows: TGTGCCAGTAGCCTGGGGGGGGCAGGTGAAGCTTTCTTT. As protein: CASSLGGAGEAFF.

This clone was recorded once. The V and J genes are TRBV5-6 and TRBJ2-7; D call uncertain. The germline gives CDR1 SGHDT, CDR2 YYEEEE. The CDR3 is 13 amino acids. V lost 0 bases and J lost 3, with 7 bases in between. CDR3 nucleotide sequence: TGTGCCAGCAGCTTGGAAGCTTTCTACGAGCAGTACTTC. It yields the protein CASSLEAFYEQYF.

The chain recombines TRBV28 with TRBJ2-7, with 8 bases identical to TRBD2. The CDR3 runs to 15 residues. The trim removed 3 bases at V and 4 bases at J, leaving 8 bases unmatched. The germline V gene has CDR1 MDHEN and CDR2 SYDVKM. The CDR3 sequence is CASSFWGQRGYEQYF. The CDR3 DNA is TGTGCCAGCAGTTTCTGGGGTCAGCGGGGGTACGAGCAGTACTTC.

The rearrangement uses TRBV2 and TRBJ1-6; weak D call: TRBD1 (5 bases). CDR1 SNHLY and CDR2 FYNNEI come from the germline V gene. The germline V and J ends were trimmed by 3 bases and 10 bases, with 16 bases remaining between them. There are 15 residues in the CDR3. The CDR3, as DNA: TGTGCCAGCAGTGAGAGCCCCACAGGAACCTCACCCCTCCACTTT. This encodes CASSESPTGTSPLHF.

This chain uses TRBV5-4 with TRBJ2-5; 11 bases agree with TRBD2. Germline V lookup: CDR1 SGHNT, CDR2 YYREEE (reference sequence). The ends lost 8 bases at V and 1 base at J; junction bases unmatched: 7. The CDR3 extends over 15 amino acids. CDR3 DNA: TGTGCCAGTCAAACTAGCGGGGGAGGCCAAGAGACCCAGTACTTC. Residues: CASQTSGGGQETQYF. Using reference TRBV5-4 and TRBJ2-5 for the parts outside the CDR3, the full variable domain is ETGVTQSPTHLIKTRGQQVTLRCSSQSGHNTVSWYQQALGQGPQFIFQYYREEENGRGNFPPRFSGLQFPNYSSELNVNALELDDSALYLCASQTSGGGQETQYFGPGTRLLVL.

The chain is built from TRBV2 and TRBJ1-5, with D uncertain. CDR3 length equals 14 residues. V dropped 3 bases and J dropped 0 bases, with 6 bases sitting between them. Germline values: CDR1 SNHLY, CDR2 FYNNEI. CDR3 amino acids: CASSDGDSNQPQHF. For the CDR3, the DNA is TGTGCCAGCAGTGACGGGGATAGCAATCAGCCCCAGCATTTT.

The V gene is TRBV5-1, the J gene TRBJ2-1; TRBD2 matches 12 bases. The CDR3 length is 18 residues. Germline CDR1 and CDR2: SGHRS and YFSETQ. The ends lost 7 bases at V and 3 bases at J; junction bases unmatched: 14. The CDR3 nucleotides read TGCGCCAGCCAGACCGCCACTAGCGGGGGGCCCTACTACAATGAGCAGTTCTTC. Protein product: CASQTATSGGPYYNEQFF.

This chain uses TRBV7-3 with TRBJ1-1; 9 bases match TRBD1. The CDR3 consists of 13 residues. Germline CDR1 and CDR2: SGHTA and FQGTGA. The V gene end was trimmed by 6 bases and the J gene end by 5 bases; junction bases not matched to a gene: 4. CDR3 region: CASSSDRGTEAFF. The CDR3 nucleotides are TGTGCCAGCAGTTCCGACAGGGGGACTGAAGCTTTCTTT.

The V gene is TRBV15, the J gene TRBJ2-1; D is ambiguous. The CDR3 totals 14 residues. V lost 0 bases to trimming and J lost 4 bases, with 7 bases between them. CDR1 is LNHNV, CDR2 YYDKDF, per germline (reference sequence). The DNA for the CDR3 is TGTGCCACCAGCAGAGACCAAGGGTACAATGAGCAGTTCTTC. It specifies CATSRDQGYNEQFF.

This clone appeared a single time. This chain joins TRBV19 and TRBJ1-4, with D possibly TRBD1 on 6 matching bases. The ends were cut back, 0 bases at V and 4 bases at J, with 18 bases in the middle. The CDR3 contains 18 residues. The germline CDR1 and CDR2 sequences are LNHDA and SQIVND (reference sequence). The CDR3 coding sequence is TGTGCCAGTAGTATAGAGCTAGGGGGAGGGAAGATTAATGAAAAACTGTTTTTT. Translating it yields CASSIELGGGKINEKLFF.

The chain uses TRBV7-9 and TRBJ2-2; D may be TRBD1 (5 bases). V lost 5 bases to trimming and J lost 0 bases, with 10 bases between them. The germline CDR1 and CDR2 sequences are SEHNR and FQNEAQ (reference sequence). This CDR3 comprises 15 residues. This chain's CDR3 is CASSPPGSNTGELFF. The CDR3 DNA sequence: TGTGCCAGCAGCCCCCCAGGGTCGAACACCGGGGAGCTGTTTTTT.

This chain joins TRBV9 and TRBJ1-2, with D tentatively TRBD1 (6 bases). Trimming took off 4 bases at V and 5 bases at J, with 15 bases between the two ends. Germline V CDR1 and CDR2: SGDLS, YYNGEE. The CDR3 sequence is 14 residues long. The CDR3 reads CASSRQDPGYGYTF. CDR3 in DNA: TGTGCCAGCAGCCGACAGGACCCTGGGTATGGCTACACCTTC.

The rearrangement links TRBV6-5 to TRBJ1-1; D not resolved. V lost 2 bases to trimming and J lost 0 bases, with 10 bases between them. The CDR3 is made up of 15 amino acids. Germline CDR1 MNHEY, CDR2 SVGAGI. CDR3 sequence reads: CASSYRQFMNTEAFF. In DNA form, the CDR3 reads TGTGCCAGCAGTTACCGTCAGTTCATGAACACTGAAGCTTTCTTT.

J is TRBJ2-7 and V is TRBV11-2; D is unresolved. CDR1 and CDR2 (germline): SGHAT, FQNNGV. The CDR3 is 17 amino acids. V dropped 0 bases and J dropped 0 bases, with 15 bases sitting between them. CDR3 nucleotides: TGTGCCAGCAGCTTAGATCCTAGGATCCCCAGCTCCTACGAGCAGTACTTC. Translated: CASSLDPRIPSSYEQYF.

The CDR3 here is CASSQAGTANTGELFF. CDR3 nucleotide sequence: TGCGCCAGCAGCCAGGCCGGGACAGCGAACACCGGGGAGCTGTTTTTT. The gene calls are TRBV4-3 and TRBJ2-2; 7 nucleotides align to TRBD1. The CDR3 has 16 amino acids. Germline V lookup: CDR1 LGHNA, CDR2 YSLEER. The V segment lost 3 bases and the J segment 0 bases; nucleotides outside the gene matches: 4.

V is TRBV9 and J is TRBJ2-7, with TRBD1 identical over 7 bases. The CDR3 is 15 residues long. Germline V gives CDR1 SGDLS, CDR2 YYNGEE. V trimming: 3 bases; J trimming: 0 bases; junction bases outside the gene matches: 6. Here the CDR3 DNA reads TGTGCCAGCAGCGAGACAGGGTCCCCCTCCTACGAGCAGTACTTC. Its protein product is CASSETGSPSYEQYF.

The gene calls are TRBV2 and TRBJ2-3; 7 bases map to TRBD1. The junction had 8 bases not matched to a gene; V was cut back by 9 bases and J by 2 bases. The CDR3 totals 14 residues. The V gene's germline CDR1 is SNHLY and CDR2 FYNNEI. In DNA, the CDR3 is TGTGCCAGAACGACAGGGACCCCCACAGATACGCAGTATTTT. Its protein product is CARTTGTPTDTQYF. Complete variable domain (other parts from reference TRBV2 and TRBJ2-3): EPEVTQTPSHQVTQMGQEVILRCVPISNHLYFYWYRQILGQKVEFLVSFYNNEISEKSEIFDDQFSVERPDGSNFTLKIRSTKLEDSAMYFCARTTGTPTDTQYFGPGTRLTVL.

The chain is built from TRBV5-8 and TRBJ2-3; D may be TRBD1 or TRBD2 (5 bases each). The CDR3 totals 13 residues. CDR1 is SGHTS and CDR2 is YDEGEE in the germline V gene. Trimming took 5 bases from V and 2 from J, leaving 9 bases between them. The DNA for the CDR3 is TGTGCCAGCAGGGGGGTGTTCACAGATACGCAGTATTTT. Encoded protein: CASRGVFTDTQYF. Using reference TRBV5-8 and TRBJ2-3 for the parts outside the CDR3, the full variable domain is EAGVTQSPTHLIKTRGQQATLRCSPISGHTSVYWYQQALGLGLQFLLWYDEGEERNRGNFPPRFSGRQFPNYSSELNVNALELEDSALYLCASRGVFTDTQYFGPGTRLTVL.

The rearrangement joins TRBV6-5 to TRBJ1-4; D not certain. The CDR3 runs to 15 residues. Per germline, CDR1 MNHEY and CDR2 SVGAGI. Trimming left V 0 bases short and J 8 bases short, with 13 bases between. CDR3 amino acids: CASSYSMVGGEKLFF. DNA for the CDR3: TGTGCCAGCAGTTACTCGATGGTAGGCGGAGAAAAACTGTTTTTT.

The chain joins TRBV7-6 to TRBJ2-3; possible D gene TRBD2, 6 bases. The germline CDR1 and CDR2 sequences are SGHVS and FNYEAQ. V lost 0 bases and J 3 bases, leaving 25 bases between the germline ends. The CDR3 contains 20 residues. CDR3 loop: CASSLAWLAYHPRGTDTQYF. Here the CDR3 DNA reads TGTGCCAGCAGCTTAGCTTGGCTAGCGTACCACCCCAGAGGGACAGATACGCAGTATTTT.

The CDR3 sequence: CASSHPYGQDAYEQYF. The CDR3 region has the DNA TGTGCCAGCAGCCACCCGTACGGGCAGGATGCCTACGAGCAGTACTTC. The chain recombines TRBV27 with TRBJ2-7, with D hard to call. The V and J ends lost 6 bases and 2 bases respectively, with 20 bases between them. The CDR3 runs 16 residues. Germline V lookup: CDR1 MNHEY, CDR2 SMNVEV (reference sequence).

To note about this clone: Other nucleotide sequences from this sample produce the same CDR3. The chain couples TRBV9 to TRBJ2-5; 10 bases are a match to TRBD2. Germline trimming cut 3 bases from V and 4 bases from J; bases unmatched to any gene: 6. CDR1 is SGDLS and CDR2 is YYNGEE in the germline V gene. The CDR3 extends over 15 amino acids. CDR3 nucleotides: TGTGCCAGCAGCGGAAGCGGGGGGGCGGGAGAGACCCAGTACTTC. Translation: CASSGSGGAGETQYF.

The chain has TRBV2 and TRBJ2-2; D not resolved. The germline V gene encodes CDR1 SNHLY and CDR2 FYNNEI. V was cut by 6 bases and J by 4 bases, with 6 bases left in between. The CDR3 contains 12 residues. CDR3 in DNA: TGTGCCAGCAGGGTGGTCACCGGGGAGCTGTTTTTT. It translates to CASRVVTGELFF.